This entry lists 3 T cell receptor beta chains sequenced from one sample in a study of shared clonotypes between healthy human individuals. Some clones are missing from TCRdb's copy, which holds only in-frame ones; the method was immunoSEQ multiplex PCR. The table lists some 680,000 clones, about 80% of them singletons. Sequencing input: memory CD4+ T cells sorted from blood. Documented subset: CD45RA-negative fraction. The source of these receptors is a woman aged 25 to 39 in good health.

The chain is built from TRBV27 and TRBJ2-7; 8 nucleotides agree with TRBD2. From germline, CDR1 is MNHEY and CDR2 SMNVEV (reference sequence). The V gene end was trimmed by 2 bases and the J gene end by 3 bases; junction bases not matched to a gene: 9. The CDR3 sequence is 16 residues long. CDR3 sequence: CASSLVLSGGNYEQYF. The CDR3 DNA sequence: TGTGCCAGCAGTTTAGTCTTGAGCGGGGGAAACTACGAGCAGTACTTC.

The J gene is TRBJ2-2, the V gene TRBV28; 7 bases align to TRBD1. Per germline, CDR1 MDHEN and CDR2 SYDVKM. This CDR3 region has 14 residues. V shed 8 bases and J 2 bases; nucleotides not matched to a gene: 5. The CDR3 bases are TGTGCCAGCTCAGGGGGAATCAACACCGGGGAGCTGTTTTTT. It yields the protein CASSGGINTGELFF.

V usage is TRBV15 and J usage is TRBJ1-2; no clear D. Germline V gene data show CDR1 as LNHNV and CDR2 as YYDKDF (reference sequence). V lost 8 bases, J lost 4 bases, and 20 bases lay in between. This CDR3 is built from 15 residues. The CDR3 here is CATSRGRERAYGYTF. The CDR3 nucleotides read TGTGCCACCTCGCGCGGCCGGGAGCGGGCCTATGGCTACACCTTC.